The rows below give T cell receptor beta chains drawn from one sample of a study of T cells after yellow fever vaccination. TCRdb itself ran the 5' RACE reads through MiXCR, one entry per CDR3 protein. The table shows about 330,000 distinct CDR3 sequences, with approximately 7% occurring only once. The input for sequencing was PBMCs, taken 35 to 50 days after the first yellow fever vaccination. The receptors come from a man younger than 35 who received the YFV17D yellow fever vaccine. Each CDR3 is given with its conserved first and last residue. A D gene is named only where the DNA matches it firmly. Where a row states a size, it is once, few, many or the class of an expanded clone; other rows omit it.

v_gene: TRBV7-9; d_gene: -; abundance: -; j_gene: TRBJ1-2; CDR3nt: TGTGCCAGCAGCTCCCATTGGTCCCATGGCTACACCTTC; CDR3aa: CASSSHWSHGYTF
v_gene: TRBV19; d_gene: TRBD2; abundance: many; j_gene: TRBJ2-1; CDR3nt: TGTGCCAGTAGTTTGACTAGCGGGGCGAACAATGAGCAGTTCTTC; CDR3aa: CASSLTSGANNEQFF
v_gene: TRBV6-2/TRBV6-3; d_gene: -; abundance: -; j_gene: TRBJ1-5; CDR3nt: TGTGCCAGCAGCGCCATACAGGGTCGGGTTCGGTGGCCCCAGCATTTT; CDR3aa: CASSAIQGRVRWPQHF
v_gene: TRBV11-2; d_gene: TRBD2; abundance: -; j_gene: TRBJ2-7; CDR3nt: TGTGCCAGCAGCTTAGAGTTACTAGCGGGGAGTACCTACGAGCAGTACTTC; CDR3aa: CASSLELLAGSTYEQYF
v_gene: TRBV7-2; d_gene: -; abundance: many; j_gene: TRBJ2-2; CDR3nt: TGTGCCAGCAGCTTTCGACAGAACACCGGGGAGCTGTTTTTT; CDR3aa: CASSFRQNTGELFF
v_gene: TRBV2; d_gene: -; abundance: -; j_gene: TRBJ2-4; CDR3nt: TGTGCCAGCCGGAGGGAGGGGGACATTCAGTACTTC; CDR3aa: CASRREGDIQYF
v_gene: TRBV7-3; d_gene: TRBD2; abundance: -; j_gene: TRBJ2-1; CDR3nt: TGTGCCAGCAGCTTATATAGCGGGGTAGACAATGAGCAGTTCTTC; CDR3aa: CASSLYSGVDNEQFF
v_gene: TRBV4-2; d_gene: -; abundance: few; j_gene: TRBJ1-1; CDR3nt: TGTGCCAGCAGCCAAGATGGGGGGTCCCGCAAGAACACTGAAGCTTTCTTT; CDR3aa: CASSQDGGSRKNTEAFF
v_gene: TRBV18; d_gene: TRBD1; abundance: -; j_gene: TRBJ2-1; CDR3nt: TGTGCCAGCTCACCACCACTCGGACAGGGTTACAATGAGCAGTTCTTC; CDR3aa: CASSPPLGQGYNEQFF
v_gene: TRBV7-2; d_gene: TRBD1; abundance: -; j_gene: TRBJ2-1; CDR3nt: TGTGCCAGCAGCGACAGGGTTCGTGAGCAGTTCTTC; CDR3aa: CASSDRVREQFF
v_gene: TRBV5-1; d_gene: -; abundance: many; j_gene: TRBJ2-1; CDR3nt: TGCGCCAGCAGCTTGTTCCCCCGGGGGAACTACAATGAGCAGTTCTTC; CDR3aa: CASSLFPRGNYNEQFF
v_gene: TRBV20-1; d_gene: TRBD2; abundance: -; j_gene: TRBJ2-3; CDR3nt: TGCAGTGCTAGCGAACTAGCGGGGGCAGATACGCAGTATTTT; CDR3aa: CSASELAGADTQYF
v_gene: TRBV5-5; d_gene: -; abundance: many; j_gene: TRBJ2-2; CDR3nt: TGTGCCAGCAGCTTGGATCCGGGGGAGAACACCGGGGAGCTGTTTTTT; CDR3aa: CASSLDPGENTGELFF
v_gene: TRBV12-3/TRBV12-4; d_gene: -; abundance: many; j_gene: TRBJ2-2; CDR3nt: TGTGCCAGCAGCCCGGACACCGGGGAGCTGTTTTTT; CDR3aa: CASSPDTGELFF
v_gene: TRBV4-2; d_gene: -; abundance: -; j_gene: TRBJ2-7; CDR3nt: TGTGCCAGCAGCCTTAGGGCTAGCGAAACCTACGAGCAGTACTTC; CDR3aa: CASSLRASETYEQYF
v_gene: TRBV6-2/TRBV6-3; d_gene: -; abundance: -; j_gene: TRBJ1-1; CDR3nt: TGTGCCAGCAGTTACTCAGGGTTGGGGACTGAAGCTTTCTTT; CDR3aa: CASSYSGLGTEAFF
v_gene: TRBV5-1; d_gene: -; abundance: few; j_gene: TRBJ1-1; CDR3nt: TGCGCCAGCAGCTTTTTCGGGAGGGACACTGAAGCTTTCTTT; CDR3aa: CASSFFGRDTEAFF
v_gene: TRBV9; d_gene: TRBD2; abundance: -; j_gene: TRBJ2-1; CDR3nt: TGTGCCAGCAGCGCCCAGGTGAGCGGGGGGCCTTCCGGGGAGCAGTTCTTC; CDR3aa: CASSAQVSGGPSGEQFF
v_gene: TRBV10-3; d_gene: -; abundance: -; j_gene: TRBJ2-5; CDR3nt: TGTGCCATCAGTGAGTCCGACGATATACTACAAGGAGAGACCCAGTACTTC; CDR3aa: CAISESDDILQGETQYF
v_gene: TRBV7-9; d_gene: -; abundance: -; j_gene: TRBJ2-5; CDR3nt: TGTGCCAGCAGCTTCCAGGGACTCTACCAAGAGACCCAGTACTTC; CDR3aa: CASSFQGLYQETQYF
v_gene: TRBV12-3/TRBV12-4; d_gene: TRBD1; abundance: few; j_gene: TRBJ1-1; CDR3nt: TGTGCCAGCAGTGATGCCCAGGGGGCTGAAGCTTTCTTT; CDR3aa: CASSDAQGAEAFF
v_gene: TRBV12-3/TRBV12-4; d_gene: -; abundance: many; j_gene: TRBJ1-6; CDR3nt: TGTGCCAGCACCCAAAGACAGGAGGGTACACCCCTCCACTTT; CDR3aa: CASTQRQEGTPLHF
v_gene: TRBV7-9; d_gene: -; abundance: few; j_gene: TRBJ2-6; CDR3nt: TGTGCCAGCAGCTCCGACAGCCCGGGCTCTGGGGCCAACGTCCTGACTTTC; CDR3aa: CASSSDSPGSGANVLTF
v_gene: TRBV13; d_gene: -; abundance: few; j_gene: TRBJ2-1; CDR3nt: TGTGCCAGCAGCTTAGGACAGGAGACCAACAATGAGCAGTTCTTC; CDR3aa: CASSLGQETNNEQFF
v_gene: TRBV9; d_gene: TRBD2; abundance: few; j_gene: TRBJ2-5; CDR3nt: TGTGCCAGCAGCCCCCGGGGGGACCTCCAAGAGACCCAGTACTTC; CDR3aa: CASSPRGDLQETQYF
v_gene: TRBV5-4; d_gene: TRBD2; abundance: few; j_gene: TRBJ2-3; CDR3nt: TGTGCCAGCAGCTTACGACTAGCGGGGGCGTCGGATACGCAGTATTTT; CDR3aa: CASSLRLAGASDTQYF
v_gene: TRBV7-3; d_gene: TRBD2; abundance: few; j_gene: TRBJ2-5; CDR3nt: TGTGCCAGCAGCTCACTAGCGGGGAATCAAGAGACCCAGTACTTC; CDR3aa: CASSSLAGNQETQYF
v_gene: TRBV4-2; d_gene: TRBD2; abundance: many; j_gene: TRBJ2-2; CDR3nt: TGTGCCAGCAGCCAAGCGTGGATGGTAGCGGGGGGGCGAGACGGGGAGCTGTTTTTT; CDR3aa: CASSQAWMVAGGRDGELFF
v_gene: TRBV12-3/TRBV12-4; d_gene: -; abundance: many; j_gene: TRBJ1-6; CDR3nt: TGTGCCAGCAGTTGGGACCGCCGGTCGGGTTCACCCCTCCACTTT; CDR3aa: CASSWDRRSGSPLHF
v_gene: TRBV4-3; d_gene: -; abundance: many; j_gene: TRBJ2-5; CDR3nt: TGCGCCAGCAGCCAAGAGCCCAGTGCCGGGGAGACCCAGTACTTC; CDR3aa: CASSQEPSAGETQYF
v_gene: TRBV5-4; d_gene: TRBD1; abundance: -; j_gene: TRBJ2-7; CDR3nt: TGTGCCAGCAGCGAGACAGGGCAGAGGTACGAGCAGTACTTC; CDR3aa: CASSETGQRYEQYF
v_gene: TRBV25-1; d_gene: -; abundance: -; j_gene: TRBJ2-1; CDR3nt: TGTGCCAGCAGTGAATCCAGGAGCTCCTACAATGAGCAGTTCTTC; CDR3aa: CASSESRSSYNEQFF
v_gene: TRBV4-1; d_gene: -; abundance: few; j_gene: TRBJ2-7; CDR3nt: TGCGCCAGCAGCCAAGCCTGGGCAGTCTCCTACGAGCAGTACTTC; CDR3aa: CASSQAWAVSYEQYF
v_gene: TRBV20-1; d_gene: TRBD2; abundance: -; j_gene: TRBJ2-3; CDR3nt: TGCAGTGCTAGCAAGGGACTAGCACTCACAGATACGCAGTATTTT; CDR3aa: CSASKGLALTDTQYF
v_gene: TRBV18; d_gene: -; abundance: many; j_gene: TRBJ2-7; CDR3nt: TGTGCCAGCTCACCTAGCTCCTACGAGCAGTACTTC; CDR3aa: CASSPSSYEQYF
v_gene: TRBV14; d_gene: -; abundance: -; j_gene: TRBJ1-4; CDR3nt: TGTGCCAGCAGCCAATTTAACCAGGGCCTCCAGAATGAAAAACTGTTTTTT; CDR3aa: CASSQFNQGLQNEKLFF
v_gene: TRBV27; d_gene: -; abundance: many; j_gene: TRBJ2-7; CDR3nt: TGTGCCGCCGCGCCCAGGGGGGCGTACGAGCAGTACTTC; CDR3aa: CAAAPRGAYEQYF
v_gene: TRBV27; d_gene: -; abundance: -; j_gene: TRBJ2-5; CDR3nt: TGTGCCAGCAGGTCGGTAGAGGAGACCCAGTACTTC; CDR3aa: CASRSVEETQYF
v_gene: TRBV4-3; d_gene: -; abundance: many; j_gene: TRBJ2-4; CDR3nt: TGCGCCAGCAGCCAAGAACACTACTTC; CDR3aa: CASSQEHYF
v_gene: TRBV20-1; d_gene: TRBD2; abundance: many; j_gene: TRBJ2-1; CDR3nt: TGCAGTGCTAGTGCCCAGCGGGGGGCTCCCTACAATGAGCAGTTCTTC; CDR3aa: CSASAQRGAPYNEQFF
v_gene: TRBV24-1; d_gene: -; abundance: few; j_gene: TRBJ2-5; CDR3nt: TGTGCCACCAGTGAGGGGGGACTGACGTCCGACGAGACCCAGTACTTC; CDR3aa: CATSEGGLTSDETQYF
v_gene: TRBV6-5; d_gene: -; abundance: many; j_gene: TRBJ2-7; CDR3nt: TGTGCCAGCACCCGGGGGGGGACAGGGATTGAGCAGTACTTC; CDR3aa: CASTRGGTGIEQYF
v_gene: TRBV7-7; d_gene: -; abundance: -; j_gene: TRBJ1-4; CDR3nt: TGTGCTAGCTTGCGCGGACCCCAAAAACTGTTTTTT; CDR3aa: CASLRGPQKLFF
v_gene: TRBV20-1; d_gene: TRBD2; abundance: few; j_gene: TRBJ2-1; CDR3nt: TGCAGTGCTGCGAGACCTAGCGGGCTCTACAATGAGCAGTTCTTC; CDR3aa: CSAARPSGLYNEQFF
v_gene: TRBV30; d_gene: -; abundance: -; j_gene: TRBJ2-6; CDR3nt: TGTGCCCGGAGCGCAGGGATAAGCTCTGGGGCCAACGTCCTGACTTTC; CDR3aa: CARSAGISSGANVLTF